Listed below are T cell receptor beta chains from one sample, sequenced in a study of cytomegalovirus exposure and HLA in healthy donors. Using immunoSEQ multiplex PCR, the repertoire was profiled, and TCRdb retains in-frame clones only, with some absent. The sample comprises 70,000 or so clones, less than 75% of which are singletons, and 10% to 11% rests with the top ten. The material sequenced was PBMCs. The receptor source for this set is a woman aged 25 to 39 in good health and CMV-seronegative. Both conserved end residues are part of each CDR3. D genes are given only for firm matches. Rows may omit the clone size; those that give it use once, few, many or a size class.

size	J	V	length	D	DNA	CDR3
.	TRBJ2-1	TRBV4-1	15	.	TGCGCCAGCAGCCGGGCAGGGGGGTCATCAAATGAGCAGTTCTTC	CASSRAGGSSNEQFF
.	TRBJ2-5	TRBV5-1	18	TRBD1	TGCGCCAGCAGTCCCGGCAGACAGGGCTACGCTCCAGCGGAGACCCAGTACTTC	CASSPGRQGYAPAETQYF
.	TRBJ1-4	TRBV7-9	13	.	TGTGCCAGCAGCCATGACAGCAATGAAAAACTGTTTTTT	CASSHDSNEKLFF
few	TRBJ1-6	TRBV5-1	16	.	TGCGCCAGCAGGTCCGGACAGAGCTCCTATAATTCACCCCTCCACTTT	CASRSGQSSYNSPLHF
once	TRBJ1-5	TRBV19	13	TRBD1	TGTGCCAGCCAGACAGGGCTCAATCAGCCCCAGCATTTT	CASQTGLNQPQHF
.	TRBJ2-2	TRBV4-2	18	.	TGTGCCAGCAGCCAAGAAGGGGGGGGACTCCCCTTCACCGGGGAGCTGTTTTTT	CASSQEGGGLPFTGELFF
.	TRBJ1-5	TRBV28	12	.	TGTGCCAGCGAGGGTAGCAATCAGCCCCAGCATTTT	CASEGSNQPQHF
.	TRBJ1-2	TRBV5-1	14	.	TGCGCCAGCAGCTTGGCACAGGTACACTATGGCTACACCTTC	CASSLAQVHYGYTF
few	TRBJ2-6	TRBV6-4	18	TRBD1	TGTGCCAGCAGTGACCCGACAGGGCGGAGCTCTGGGGCCAACGTCCTGACTTTC	CASSDPTGRSSGANVLTF
.	TRBJ2-7	TRBV5-4	18	TRBD2	TGTGCCAGCAGCTTGCCTAGCGGGGGGACAACCCAAAATTACGAGCAGTACTTC	CASSLPSGGTTQNYEQYF